The 21 T cell receptor beta chains below all came from one sample that was sequenced in a study of T-cell memory formation after mild COVID-19. TCRdb processed the 5' RACE reads anew with MiXCR; each CDR3 protein has one entry. The sample consists of hundreds of thousands of distinct CDR3 sequences, approximately 7.6% of them appearing once. The sample taken for sequencing was PBMCs or a T cell subset sorted from them (not recorded which). The receptors here all came from a man between 18 and 29 years old who had mild COVID-19 (a few samples of this study predate the infection). Cell type and time point are not known.

The V and J genes are TRBV9 and TRBJ2-1; tentatively, D is TRBD1 or TRBD2 (6 bases each). The V gene lost 0 bases and the J gene lost 7 bases, with 20 bases spanning the gap. CDR1 is SGDLS and CDR2 is YYNGEE in the germline V gene. The CDR3 has 17 residues. CDR3 protein: CASSVAPGAPPWNEQFF. CDR3 in DNA: TGTGCCAGCAGCGTAGCGCCGGGGGCGCCCCCATGGAATGAGCAGTTCTTC.

The rearrangement links TRBV7-6 to TRBJ2-5; 7 bases agree with TRBD2. CDR1 is SGHVS and CDR2 is FNYEAQ in the germline V gene. Trimming removed 0 bases from V and 1 base from J; junction bases left unmatched: 2. The CDR3 is made up of 15 amino acids. CDR3 sequence: CASSLAGGAQETQYF. As DNA, the CDR3 is TGTGCCAGCAGCTTAGCGGGAGGGGCCCAAGAGACCCAGTACTTC.

This clonotype was counted only a few times. V usage is TRBV7-9 and J usage is TRBJ2-5; 8 nucleotides match TRBD1. This CDR3 comprises 18 residues. Germline V gene lookup returns CDR1 SEHNR and CDR2 FQNEAQ (reference sequence). Losses at the gene ends were 4 bases for V and 5 bases for J; bases not matched to a gene: 18. The CDR3 nucleotides are TGTGCCAGCAGCTACCTACACAACACCGGACAGGGTGGGGAGACCCAGTACTTC. As protein: CASSYLHNTGQGGETQYF. Looking up the rest from reference TRBV7-9 and TRBJ2-5 gives the full variable domain: DTGVSQNPRHKITKRGQNVTFRCDPISEHNRLYWYRQTLGQGPEFLTYFQNEAQLEKSRLLSDRFSAERPKGSFSTLEIQRTEQGDSAMYLCASSYLHNTGQGGETQYFGPGTRLLVL.

This clonotype was observed a few times. The chain uses TRBV2 and TRBJ2-6; 7 bases align to TRBD1. CDR1 and CDR2 from the germline V gene are SNHLY and FYNNEI. V was pared by 6 bases and J by 4 bases, with 3 bases of the junction left unmatched. The CDR3 covers 14 residues. CDR3: CASSDRAGANVLTF. CDR3 DNA: TGTGCCAGCAGCGACAGGGCCGGGGCCAACGTCCTGACTTTC.

This clonotype was detected a few times. This chain joins TRBV4-1 and TRBJ1-1; D is ambiguous. Trimming shortened V by 4 bases and J by 5 bases, and 17 bases separated the two germline ends. CDR1 and CDR2 (germline): MGHRA, YSYEKL. The CDR3 spans 15 residues. Here the CDR3 reads CASSPLSTQLTEAFF. CDR3 DNA sequence: TGCGCCAGCAGCCCCCTCAGCACGCAACTGACTGAAGCTTTCTTT.

The rearrangement links TRBV6-5 to TRBJ1-1; D uncertain. Trimming took 6 bases from V and 1 from J, leaving 9 bases between them. CDR1 and CDR2 (germline): MNHEY, SVGAGI. The CDR3 sequence is 13 residues long. In DNA form, the CDR3 reads TGTGCCAGCAGGGTATACTCGAACACTGAAGCTTTCTTT. Protein product: CASRVYSNTEAFF.

In DNA, the CDR3 is TGTGCCAGCAACTCCCGGGGGGGGCAAGAGACCCAGTACTTC. The encoded protein is CASNSRGGQETQYF. V and J are TRBV7-9 and TRBJ2-5; 8 bases align to TRBD2. V was clipped by 7 bases and J by 2 bases; unmatched bases: 6. This CDR3 contains 14 residues. Germline V gene lookup returns CDR1 SEHNR and CDR2 FQNEAQ (reference sequence).

There are a few counts of this clonotype. The chain is built from TRBV7-2 and TRBJ1-1, with TRBD1 as a possible D gene (5 bases). There are 14 residues in the CDR3. V was shortened by 5 bases and J by 8 bases, with 18 bases between the two germline ends. Germline CDR1 reads SGHTA; CDR2 reads FQGNSA. CDR3 coding DNA: TGTGCCAGCAGCCCTAGGGGCGGGACGAAGGAAGCTTTCTTT. Protein sequence: CASSPRGGTKEAFF.

This clonotype occurred a few times. V and J are TRBV11-2 and TRBJ1-2; D is unclear. CDR3 length: 15 residues. From germline, CDR1 is SGHAT and CDR2 FQNNGV. The V and J ends lost 4 bases and 1 base respectively, with 13 bases between them. As DNA, the CDR3 is TGTGCCAGCAGCTCCGACCGACGGGATAACTATGGCTACACCTTC. Its protein product is CASSSDRRDNYGYTF.

The V call is TRBV25-1, the J call TRBJ1-2; 7 bases align to TRBD1. The CDR3 extends over 13 amino acids. Germline assignment: CDR1 MGHDK and CDR2 SYGVNS. V gave up 6 bases and J gave up 11 bases; unmatched junction bases: 12. The CDR3 nucleotides read TGTGCCAGCAGCCCACAGGGGTCGATGGGGTACACCTTC. Protein: CASSPQGSMGYTF.

This clonotype has just a few counts. J is TRBJ2-5 and V is TRBV7-9; possibly TRBD2 for D (6 bases). V gave up 8 bases and J gave up 4 bases, with 14 bases separating them. The CDR3 length is 13 residues. The germline V gene has CDR1 SEHNR and CDR2 FQNEAQ (reference sequence). For the CDR3, the DNA is TGTGCCAGCGGCCGGGACTCCGGAGAGACCCAGTACTTC. It yields the protein CASGRDSGETQYF.

This clonotype was seen ten or more times. The chain joins TRBV7-9 to TRBJ2-3, with 11 bases identical to TRBD2. Germline CDR1 and CDR2: SEHNR and FQNEAQ (reference sequence). The CDR3 spans 15 residues. With V trimmed by 5 bases and J by 5 bases, 6 bases remained unmatched. The CDR3 DNA follows: TGTGCCAGCAGCCAGACTAGCGGGGTGAGAGATACGCAGTATTTT. Protein: CASSQTSGVRDTQYF.

This clonotype was detected only a few times. The rearrangement links TRBV24-1 to TRBJ1-5, with a tentative D call TRBD1 (5 bases). V shed 5 bases and J shed 11 bases, with 15 bases lying between them. Germline CDR1 is KGHDR and CDR2 is SFDVKD. This CDR3 is 13 amino acids long. The CDR3 sequence: CATSVSTGTAQHF. DNA of the CDR3: TGTGCCACCAGTGTTTCTACCGGGACGGCCCAGCATTTT.

This chain joins TRBV6-5 and TRBJ1-3, with D unclear. This CDR3 is 16 amino acids long. The germline V gene encodes CDR1 MNHEY and CDR2 SVGAGI. The germline V and J ends were trimmed by 0 bases and 0 bases, with 9 bases remaining between them. The CDR3 loop reads CASSYSRAGSGNTIYF. In DNA, the CDR3 is TGTGCCAGCAGTTACTCGCGTGCGGGCTCTGGAAACACCATATATTTT.

The V and J genes are TRBV6-5 and TRBJ2-3, with D unresolved. With 1 base removed from V and 6 bases from J, the gap between germline ends came to 8 bases. The CDR3 is 13 residues long. Germline V gene lookup returns CDR1 MNHEY and CDR2 SVGAGI. CDR3 in amino acids: CASSYFPLDTQYF. The CDR3 DNA reads as TGTGCCAGCAGTTACTTCCCCCTGGATACGCAGTATTTT.

There are a few counts of this clonotype. This sequence joins TRBV4-3 and TRBJ2-7, with D tentatively TRBD1 (5 bases). Germline V lookup: CDR1 LGHNA, CDR2 YSLEER. CDR3 length: 10 residues. The V end lost 1 base, the J end lost 11 bases, and 6 bases lay between the germline ends. The CDR3 here is CASSQGGEYF. CDR3 in DNA: TGCGCCAGCAGCCAAGGGGGCGAGTACTTC.

The V gene is TRBV2, the J gene TRBJ2-5; 7 bases are shared with TRBD1. V gave up 6 bases and J gave up 3 bases; unmatched junction bases: 7. Germline V CDR1 and CDR2: SNHLY, FYNNEI. The CDR3 has 14 amino acids. CDR3 in amino acids: CASRAGTDEETQYF. The CDR3 region has the DNA TGTGCCAGCAGAGCCGGGACAGATGAAGAGACCCAGTACTTC.

This clonotype was recorded a few times. J is TRBJ2-5 and V is TRBV7-2; TRBD2 aligns across 10 bases. The CDR3 is 16 residues long. The J segment lost 10 bases and the V segment lost 0 bases, leaving 11 bases of the junction unmatched. Germline lookup yields CDR1 SGHTA and CDR2 FQGNSA. Here the CDR3 reads CASSLATSGPGFGQYF. The CDR3 coding sequence is TGTGCCAGCAGCTTAGCGACTAGCGGGCCGGGTTTTGGCCAGTACTTC.

This clonotype was observed a few times. The chain carries TRBV5-1 and TRBJ2-3; D may match TRBD1 or TRBD2 (7 bases each). This CDR3 contains 17 residues. V lost 2 bases and J 0 bases, leaving 16 bases between the germline ends. Germline V gives CDR1 SGHRS, CDR2 YFSETQ. The CDR3 reads CASSFARGGASTDTQYF. CDR3 nucleotides: TGCGCCAGCAGCTTTGCCAGGGGGGGCGCAAGCACAGATACGCAGTATTTT.

The genes are TRBV7-6 and TRBJ2-7; D tentatively fits TRBD1 or TRBD2 (5 bases each). Trimming stripped 4 bases from V and 5 bases from J, with 15 bases between. From germline, CDR1 is SGHVS and CDR2 FNYEAQ. CDR3 length: 14 residues. The CDR3 nucleotides read TGTGCCAGCAGCTATCACCGGGACCCGCACGAGCAGTACGTC. Encoded protein: CASSYHRDPHEQYV.

The rearrangement uses TRBV27 and TRBJ1-1, with D possibly being TRBD1 (5 bases). The V end was cut by 3 bases, the J end by 7 bases, with 12 bases between. Germline lookup yields CDR1 MNHEY and CDR2 SMNVEV (reference sequence). The CDR3 totals 13 residues. CDR3 in amino acids: CASSFSAGVEAFF. CDR3 nucleotide sequence: TGTGCCAGCAGTTTCTCCGCGGGGGTTGAAGCTTTCTTT.